This entry features one T cell receptor (beta chain) sequence. Antigen specificity is unknown. The CDR3 does not end in the conserved phenylalanine or tryptophan, so this is likely a read error. The DNA is left out, because the CDR3 cannot be placed on it with certainty; the CDR3 is given as TCRdb lists it. Both ends counted, the CDR3 spans 8 residues. Germline V gene data show CDR1 as SGHRS and CDR2 as YFSETQ. Genomic DNA provided the template from which TCR beta VDJ and CDR3 profiles were obtained. One entry per CDR3 protein results from TCRdb running MiXCR on the reads. The profile shows some 170,000 distinct CDR3 sequences, around half of them singletons. These data come from a study of CD8+CD57+ T cells in acquired aplastic anemia. Study-wide findings and caveats: There were some 27 CD8+ CDR3 sequences that occurred in both patients and controls.

The sequenced patients had an expansion of CD8+CD57+ cells seen by flow cytometry. The clonotype comes from a human donor with aplastic anemia. The chain carries TRBV5-1 and TRBJ1-3. Sequencing input: sorted CD4+, CD8+, or CD8+CD57+ T cells (not recorded which) from PBMCs. CDR3 amino acids: CASSPSNT.